The clone carrying this T cell receptor (beta chain) was found a few times. Its antigen remains unknown. The PCR ran on 60 Vbeta and 13 Jbeta primers. The repertoire was sequenced with immunoSEQ multiplex PCR; TCRdb's copy has only in-frame clones and lacks some. The table records about 160,000 clones, roughly 72% of them present only once. Germline-derived CDR1 and CDR2 are SGHTA and FQGNSA. The V end lost 2 bases, the J end lost 6 bases, and 16 bases lay between the germline ends. This CDR3 has 15 residues. The source of the sample is a study of cytomegalovirus exposure and HLA in healthy donors. Study conclusions and caveats: There were under 200 TCR beta chains listed as cytomegalovirus-associated. Using the classifier, cytomegalovirus status was reportedly diagnosed with high specificity and sensitivity.

The sample taken for sequencing was PBMCs. The chain links TRBV7-2 to TRBJ1-2; a weak D match, TRBD1 (6 bases). The receptor's source is a woman in her thirties or forties in good health and CMV-seronegative. The CDR3 loop reads CASSLSGTYSNGYTF. The CDR3 DNA is TGTGCCAGCAGCTTAAGCGGGACATACTCGAATGGCTACACCTTC.